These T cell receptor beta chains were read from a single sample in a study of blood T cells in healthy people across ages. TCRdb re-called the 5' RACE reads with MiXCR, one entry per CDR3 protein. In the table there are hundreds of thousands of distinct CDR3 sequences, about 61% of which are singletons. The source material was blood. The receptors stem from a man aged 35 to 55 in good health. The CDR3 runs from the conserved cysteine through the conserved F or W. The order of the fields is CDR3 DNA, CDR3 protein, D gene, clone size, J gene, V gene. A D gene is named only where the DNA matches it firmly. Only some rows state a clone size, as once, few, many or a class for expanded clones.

cdr3_nt: TGTGCCAGCAGAATCGGACAGGGGAGCTCCTACGAGCAGTACTTC; cdr3_aa: CASRIGQGSSYEQYF; d_call: TRBD1; clone_size: -; j_call: TRBJ2-7; v_call: TRBV28
cdr3_nt: TGTGCCAAATCTAGCGGGGGTAGCACAGATACGCAGTATTTT; cdr3_aa: CAKSSGGSTDTQYF; d_call: TRBD2; clone_size: -; j_call: TRBJ2-3; v_call: TRBV2
cdr3_nt: TGTGCCAGCAGATATAAGACGGGAGGGCCCAGCTACGAGCAGTACTTC; cdr3_aa: CASRYKTGGPSYEQYF; d_call: -; clone_size: once; j_call: TRBJ2-7; v_call: TRBV21-1
cdr3_nt: TGTGCCAGCAGCGTAGGAGGACAGCGCTCGTCAGATACGCAGTATTTT; cdr3_aa: CASSVGGQRSSDTQYF; d_call: -; clone_size: many; j_call: TRBJ2-3; v_call: TRBV9
cdr3_nt: TGTGCCAGCAGTGCCCCCGGCGGGGTTTCGTCAGATACGCAGTATTTT; cdr3_aa: CASSAPGGVSSDTQYF; d_call: -; clone_size: -; j_call: TRBJ2-3; v_call: TRBV7-8
cdr3_nt: TGTGCCAGCAGCTTACACGGGATATTGAGCGACGAGCGGTACTTC; cdr3_aa: CASSLHGILSDERYF; d_call: -; clone_size: -; j_call: TRBJ2-7; v_call: TRBV5-5
cdr3_nt: TGTGCCACTTTCGGGGTCCTTAACCGGAACACTGAAGCTTTCTTT; cdr3_aa: CATFGVLNRNTEAFF; d_call: -; clone_size: -; j_call: TRBJ1-1; v_call: TRBV2
cdr3_nt: TGTGCCAGCAGTCCCCCTGGGAGGGGGGACTACGAGCAGTACTTC; cdr3_aa: CASSPPGRGDYEQYF; d_call: -; clone_size: -; j_call: TRBJ2-7; v_call: TRBV12-3/TRBV12-4
cdr3_nt: TGTGCCAGCAGCTTAGCACCAGCGGGGTACGAGCAGTACTTC; cdr3_aa: CASSLAPAGYEQYF; d_call: TRBD2; clone_size: -; j_call: TRBJ2-7; v_call: TRBV7-2
cdr3_nt: TGTGCCAGCAAAAGGGGCGCGGGGAGCAATCAGCCCCAGCATTTT; cdr3_aa: CASKRGAGSNQPQHF; d_call: -; clone_size: -; j_call: TRBJ1-5; v_call: TRBV28
cdr3_nt: TGTGCCAGCAGCCAGGGGTACAGTGTGTCCCAGTACTTC; cdr3_aa: CASSQGYSVSQYF; d_call: -; clone_size: -; j_call: TRBJ2-5; v_call: TRBV27
cdr3_nt: TGTGCCAGCAATGAACTCGGGGCTGAGATAAGGGACATTCAGTACTTC; cdr3_aa: CASNELGAEIRDIQYF; d_call: -; clone_size: -; j_call: TRBJ2-4; v_call: TRBV28
cdr3_nt: TGTGCCACCAGTCCGACTAGCGGGTACTGCGAGCAGTACTTC; cdr3_aa: CATSPTSGYCEQYF; d_call: TRBD2; clone_size: -; j_call: TRBJ2-7; v_call: TRBV24-1
cdr3_nt: TGTGCCAGCAGTGAAGGACACTCCCTCTCCTACGAGCAGTACTTC; cdr3_aa: CASSEGHSLSYEQYF; d_call: -; clone_size: -; j_call: TRBJ2-7; v_call: TRBV6-1
cdr3_nt: TGTGCCAGCAGCCCCCGCCAGACAGTCCCGAGCTCCTACAATGAGCAGTTCTTC; cdr3_aa: CASSPRQTVPSSYNEQFF; d_call: -; clone_size: -; j_call: TRBJ2-1; v_call: TRBV7-3
cdr3_nt: TGTGCCAGCAGCTTACCGGGGCAGGGCTCCTATGGCTACACCTTC; cdr3_aa: CASSLPGQGSYGYTF; d_call: -; clone_size: few; j_call: TRBJ1-2; v_call: TRBV7-2
cdr3_nt: TGTGCCAGCAGCCGTGGAGGGGGTGAAACCAAAAACATTCAGTACTTC; cdr3_aa: CASSRGGGETKNIQYF; d_call: -; clone_size: few; j_call: TRBJ2-4; v_call: TRBV27
cdr3_nt: TGTGCCAGCAGAATGACAGGGTTTAGGGAGACCCAGTACTTC; cdr3_aa: CASRMTGFRETQYF; d_call: TRBD1; clone_size: -; j_call: TRBJ2-5; v_call: TRBV27
cdr3_nt: TGCGCCAGCATGACTAGCGGGGGGGCCGTTCGAGAGACCCAGTACTTC; cdr3_aa: CASMTSGGAVRETQYF; d_call: TRBD2; clone_size: -; j_call: TRBJ2-5; v_call: TRBV5-1
cdr3_nt: TGCAGTGCTAGAGTGGGTGACAACTACGAGCAGTACTTC; cdr3_aa: CSARVGDNYEQYF; d_call: -; clone_size: many; j_call: TRBJ2-7; v_call: TRBV20-1
cdr3_nt: TGTGCCAGCAGTCCACAGCTGGCGTTCTACGAGCAGTACTTC; cdr3_aa: CASSPQLAFYEQYF; d_call: -; clone_size: -; j_call: TRBJ2-7; v_call: TRBV28
cdr3_nt: TGTGCCAGCAGTTATAAGTATGAGCAGTTCTTC; cdr3_aa: CASSYKYEQFF; d_call: -; clone_size: few; j_call: TRBJ2-1; v_call: TRBV6-5
cdr3_nt: TGTGCCAGCAGCCGGGGAAAGGGGGCATTGAACAATGAGCAGTTCTTC; cdr3_aa: CASSRGKGALNNEQFF; d_call: TRBD1; clone_size: few; j_call: TRBJ2-1; v_call: TRBV11-2
cdr3_nt: TGTGCCAGCAGCCAAGACCGGGACAGGGTTAAGCACAATGAGCAGTTCTTC; cdr3_aa: CASSQDRDRVKHNEQFF; d_call: TRBD1; clone_size: -; j_call: TRBJ2-1; v_call: TRBV14
cdr3_nt: TGCGCCAGCAGCCAAGGTGCTAAAACAGGGTCGTTCCCTTTCGAGCAGTACTTC; cdr3_aa: CASSQGAKTGSFPFEQYF; d_call: -; clone_size: -; j_call: TRBJ2-7; v_call: TRBV4-1
cdr3_nt: TGTGCCAGCAGTCCCATGGGTTGTGGCGGTTCTAGCACAGATACGCAGTATTTT; cdr3_aa: CASSPMGCGGSSTDTQYF; d_call: -; clone_size: -; j_call: TRBJ2-3; v_call: TRBV28
cdr3_nt: TGTGCCAGCAGCTTACTAGCGGGGAATAGAGAGACCCAGTACTTC; cdr3_aa: CASSLLAGNRETQYF; d_call: TRBD2; clone_size: few; j_call: TRBJ2-5; v_call: TRBV13
cdr3_nt: TGTGCCAGCAGCTTAACGACTTACAATGAGCAGTTCTTC; cdr3_aa: CASSLTTYNEQFF; d_call: -; clone_size: -; j_call: TRBJ2-1; v_call: TRBV27
cdr3_nt: TGCGCCAGCAGCTTGGTGACTAGCGGGATCTACGAGCAGTACTTC; cdr3_aa: CASSLVTSGIYEQYF; d_call: TRBD2; clone_size: -; j_call: TRBJ2-7; v_call: TRBV5-1
cdr3_nt: TGCGCCAGCAGCCAAGCGGGGGGGTTCACTGAAGCTTTCTTT; cdr3_aa: CASSQAGGFTEAFF; d_call: -; clone_size: -; j_call: TRBJ1-1; v_call: TRBV4-1
cdr3_nt: TGCAGTGCTAGGGATCCGGGACAGGGGGCCGATACGCAGTATTTT; cdr3_aa: CSARDPGQGADTQYF; d_call: TRBD1; clone_size: -; j_call: TRBJ2-3; v_call: TRBV20-1
cdr3_nt: TGTGCCATCAGAGACGGACAGGGGGCAACTAATGAAAAACTGTTTTTT; cdr3_aa: CAIRDGQGATNEKLFF; d_call: TRBD1; clone_size: -; j_call: TRBJ1-4; v_call: TRBV10-3
cdr3_nt: TGTGCCAGCAGCTTAGGCGACAGGGAGGGACAGCCCCAGCATTTT; cdr3_aa: CASSLGDREGQPQHF; d_call: TRBD1; clone_size: few; j_call: TRBJ1-5; v_call: TRBV7-8
cdr3_nt: TGTGCCAGCAGAGAACAGGGATACGATGGCTACACCTTC; cdr3_aa: CASREQGYDGYTF; d_call: -; clone_size: -; j_call: TRBJ1-2; v_call: TRBV6-2/TRBV6-3
cdr3_nt: TGTGCCAGCAGCCTAGCGATTAATCAGCCCCAGCATTTT; cdr3_aa: CASSLAINQPQHF; d_call: -; clone_size: -; j_call: TRBJ1-5; v_call: TRBV3-1
cdr3_nt: TGCAGTGCCCCGCTTGTAAGGAATGGCGGGGCTAATGAGCAGTTCTTC; cdr3_aa: CSAPLVRNGGANEQFF; d_call: -; clone_size: -; j_call: TRBJ2-1; v_call: TRBV20-1
cdr3_nt: TGCAGTGCTAGTTATGGGCGTAACACAGATACGCAGTATTTT; cdr3_aa: CSASYGRNTDTQYF; d_call: -; clone_size: few; j_call: TRBJ2-3; v_call: TRBV20-1
cdr3_nt: TGTGCCAGCAGCAGGACTAGCGGAAAATACAATGAGCAGTTCTTC; cdr3_aa: CASSRTSGKYNEQFF; d_call: TRBD2; clone_size: -; j_call: TRBJ2-1; v_call: TRBV7-3
cdr3_nt: TGTGCCAGCAGCCAACCCGGTCTCGACTATGGCTACACCTTC; cdr3_aa: CASSQPGLDYGYTF; d_call: -; clone_size: -; j_call: TRBJ1-2; v_call: TRBV4-2
cdr3_nt: TGCGCCAGCAGCCAAGCGGGGATAGAGGGTGAAGCTTTCTTT; cdr3_aa: CASSQAGIEGEAFF; d_call: -; clone_size: -; j_call: TRBJ1-1; v_call: TRBV4-1
cdr3_nt: TGTGCCAGCAGTGATACAGGGTCCTACGAGCAGTACTTC; cdr3_aa: CASSDTGSYEQYF; d_call: -; clone_size: few; j_call: TRBJ2-7; v_call: TRBV28
cdr3_nt: TGCGCCAGCAGCGCTAGGACAGGGCCGAGCTCTGGGGCCAACGTCCTGACTTTC; cdr3_aa: CASSARTGPSSGANVLTF; d_call: TRBD1; clone_size: few; j_call: TRBJ2-6; v_call: TRBV5-1
cdr3_nt: TGTGCCAGCAGCTTAGTTCGGACCGCGGGAACCCAGTACTTC; cdr3_aa: CASSLVRTAGTQYF; d_call: -; clone_size: -; j_call: TRBJ2-5; v_call: TRBV7-2
cdr3_nt: TGTGCCAGCAGCCAATTCCTAGCGGGGAACCAAGAGACCCAGTACTTC; cdr3_aa: CASSQFLAGNQETQYF; d_call: TRBD2; clone_size: -; j_call: TRBJ2-5; v_call: TRBV4-2
cdr3_nt: TGTGCCAGCAGCTTAGCGCTAAGTGTGAACACTGAAGCTTTCTTT; cdr3_aa: CASSLALSVNTEAFF; d_call: -; clone_size: few; j_call: TRBJ1-1; v_call: TRBV11-1
cdr3_nt: TGTGCCAGCAGTCGGGACACCGCGAGTGGCTACACCTTC; cdr3_aa: CASSRDTASGYTF; d_call: -; clone_size: -; j_call: TRBJ1-2; v_call: TRBV12-3/TRBV12-4
cdr3_nt: TGTGCCAGCAGTCATACCTTACAGGGTGGATATTCACCCCTCCACTTT; cdr3_aa: CASSHTLQGGYSPLHF; d_call: -; clone_size: -; j_call: TRBJ1-6; v_call: TRBV5-6
cdr3_nt: TGTGCCTCCTCGCAGGCCCTAGCCAAAAACATTCAGTACTTC; cdr3_aa: CASSQALAKNIQYF; d_call: -; clone_size: few; j_call: TRBJ2-4; v_call: TRBV27
cdr3_nt: TGTGCCAGCAGCCTACGTAGGACAGGGGGCTCCTACGAGCAGTACTTC; cdr3_aa: CASSLRRTGGSYEQYF; d_call: TRBD1; clone_size: -; j_call: TRBJ2-7; v_call: TRBV7-2
cdr3_nt: TGTGCCAGCAGCTTAGGCAGATCCGCCTACGAGCAGTACTTC; cdr3_aa: CASSLGRSAYEQYF; d_call: -; clone_size: many; j_call: TRBJ2-7; v_call: TRBV11-1
cdr3_nt: TGTGCCAGCAGCTCTGGACTAGCAGTCGGTAACGAGCAGTACTTC; cdr3_aa: CASSSGLAVGNEQYF; d_call: TRBD2; clone_size: -; j_call: TRBJ2-7; v_call: TRBV7-2
cdr3_nt: TGTGCCACCAGTGATAGGACAGACAAGAACACTGAAGCTTTCTTT; cdr3_aa: CATSDRTDKNTEAFF; d_call: -; clone_size: -; j_call: TRBJ1-1; v_call: TRBV24-1
cdr3_nt: TGTGCCAGCAGTGACCCAGGAATCTTCTATGGCTACACCTTC; cdr3_aa: CASSDPGIFYGYTF; d_call: -; clone_size: once; j_call: TRBJ1-2; v_call: TRBV6-1
cdr3_nt: TGCAGTGGGGCGCCAATATCGAATGGCTACACCTTC; cdr3_aa: CSGAPISNGYTF; d_call: -; clone_size: -; j_call: TRBJ1-2; v_call: TRBV20-1
cdr3_nt: TGTGCCAGCTCACCAGTCGGGACTAGCGGGAAACAGACCCAGTACTTC; cdr3_aa: CASSPVGTSGKQTQYF; d_call: TRBD2; clone_size: -; j_call: TRBJ2-5; v_call: TRBV18
cdr3_nt: TGTGCCAGCAGTTTATCCTTAACGGGGAGGACCAAAAACATTCAGTACTTC; cdr3_aa: CASSLSLTGRTKNIQYF; d_call: -; clone_size: -; j_call: TRBJ2-4; v_call: TRBV28
cdr3_nt: TGTGCCAGCAGCCCGGGGACACCTCAGGTGGGCCACACCTTC; cdr3_aa: CASSPGTPQVGHTF; d_call: -; clone_size: -; j_call: TRBJ1-2; v_call: TRBV3-1
cdr3_nt: TGCGCCAGCAGCTTGGACGGGACTAGCGCGTACGAGCAGTACTTC; cdr3_aa: CASSLDGTSAYEQYF; d_call: TRBD2; clone_size: many; j_call: TRBJ2-7; v_call: TRBV5-1
cdr3_nt: TGTGCCAGCAGCCAACAACCCTCCTACGAGCAGTACTTC; cdr3_aa: CASSQQPSYEQYF; d_call: -; clone_size: -; j_call: TRBJ2-7; v_call: TRBV7-6
cdr3_nt: TGCAGTGCTAGAGATCGGAGGACAGGGAGTCGGTCGGATACGCAGTATTTT; cdr3_aa: CSARDRRTGSRSDTQYF; d_call: TRBD1; clone_size: -; j_call: TRBJ2-3; v_call: TRBV20-1